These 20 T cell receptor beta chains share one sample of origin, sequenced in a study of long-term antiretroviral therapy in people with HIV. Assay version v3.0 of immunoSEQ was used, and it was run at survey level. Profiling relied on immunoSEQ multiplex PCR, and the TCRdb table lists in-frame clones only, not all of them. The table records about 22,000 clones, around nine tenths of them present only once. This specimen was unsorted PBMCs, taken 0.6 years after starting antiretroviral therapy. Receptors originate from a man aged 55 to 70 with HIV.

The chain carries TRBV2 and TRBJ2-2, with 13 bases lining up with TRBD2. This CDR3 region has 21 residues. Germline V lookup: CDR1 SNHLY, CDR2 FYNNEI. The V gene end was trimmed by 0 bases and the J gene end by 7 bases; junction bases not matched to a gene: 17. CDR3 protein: CASSEATPGTSGRAGNGELFF. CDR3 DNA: TGTGCCAGCAGTGAAGCCACTCCCGGAACTAGCGGGAGGGCCGGGAACGGGGAGCTGTTTTTT.

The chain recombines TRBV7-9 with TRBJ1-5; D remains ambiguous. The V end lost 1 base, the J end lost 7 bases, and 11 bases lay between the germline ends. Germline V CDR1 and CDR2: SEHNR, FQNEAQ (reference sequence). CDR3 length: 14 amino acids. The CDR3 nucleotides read TGTGCCAGCAGCTTAGAAGATCCCCGGCAGCCCCAGCATTTT. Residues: CASSLEDPRQPQHF. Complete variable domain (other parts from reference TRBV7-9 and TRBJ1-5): DTGVSQNPRHKITKRGQNVTFRCDPISEHNRLYWYRQTLGQGPEFLTYFQNEAQLEKSRLLSDRFSAERPKGSFSTLEIQRTEQGDSAMYLCASSLEDPRQPQHFGDGTRLSIL.

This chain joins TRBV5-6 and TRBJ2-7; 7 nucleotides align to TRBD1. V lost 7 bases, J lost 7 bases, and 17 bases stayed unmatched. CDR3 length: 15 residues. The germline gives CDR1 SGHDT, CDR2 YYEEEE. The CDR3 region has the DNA TGTGCCAGCGAAACAACTAGACAGGGTCTGGGAGAGCAGTACTTC. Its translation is CASETTRQGLGEQYF.

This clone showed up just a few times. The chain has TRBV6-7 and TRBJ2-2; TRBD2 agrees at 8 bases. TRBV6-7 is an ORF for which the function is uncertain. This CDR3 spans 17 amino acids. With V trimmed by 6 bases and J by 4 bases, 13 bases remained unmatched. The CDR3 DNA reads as TGTGCCAGCAGCCCAATTAGCGGGGATTGCAGCACCGGGGAGCTGTTTTTT. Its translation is CASSPISGDCSTGELFF.

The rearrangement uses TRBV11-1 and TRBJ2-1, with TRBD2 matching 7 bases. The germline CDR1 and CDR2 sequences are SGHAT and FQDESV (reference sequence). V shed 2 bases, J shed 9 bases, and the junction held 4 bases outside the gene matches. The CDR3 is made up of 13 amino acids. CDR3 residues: CASSLRREGEQFF. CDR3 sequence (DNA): TGTGCCAGCAGCTTACGCAGGGAGGGTGAGCAGTTCTTC.

CDR3 sequence: CASTDSNQPQHF. CDR3 bases: TGTGCCAGCACTGACAGCAATCAGCCCCAGCATTTT. V usage is TRBV5-8 and J usage is TRBJ1-5, with D uncertain. The CDR3 has 12 residues. Germline V gene sequence: CDR1 SGHTS, CDR2 YDEGEE. V lost 6 bases to trimming and J lost 1 base, with 5 bases between them.

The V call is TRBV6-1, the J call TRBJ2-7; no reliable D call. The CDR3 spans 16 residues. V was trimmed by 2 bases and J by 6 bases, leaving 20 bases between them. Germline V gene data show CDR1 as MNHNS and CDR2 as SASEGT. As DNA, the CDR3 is TGTGCCAGCAGTGAAATGGGCCCCCGCCGTACCCTCGAGCAGTACTTC. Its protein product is CASSEMGPRRTLEQYF.

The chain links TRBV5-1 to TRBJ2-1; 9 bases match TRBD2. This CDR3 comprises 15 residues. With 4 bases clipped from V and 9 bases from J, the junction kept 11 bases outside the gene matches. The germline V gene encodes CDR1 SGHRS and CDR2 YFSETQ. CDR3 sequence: CASSPRVAGASEQFF. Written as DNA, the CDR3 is TGCGCCAGCAGCCCCCGGGTAGCGGGGGCGAGTGAGCAGTTCTTC. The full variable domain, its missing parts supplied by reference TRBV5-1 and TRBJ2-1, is KAGVTQTPRYLIKTRGQQVTLSCSPISGHRSVSWYQQTPGQGLQFLFEYFSETQRNKGNFPGRFSGRQFSNSRSEMNVSTLELGDSALYLCASSPRVAGASEQFFGPGTRLTVL.

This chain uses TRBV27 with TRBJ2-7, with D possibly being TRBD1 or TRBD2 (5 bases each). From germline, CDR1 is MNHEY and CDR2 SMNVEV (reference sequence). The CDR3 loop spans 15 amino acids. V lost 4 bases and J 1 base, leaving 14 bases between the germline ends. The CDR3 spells CASSSRAGRSYEQYF. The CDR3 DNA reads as TGTGCCAGCAGTTCTCGGGCAGGGAGATCCTACGAGCAGTACTTC.

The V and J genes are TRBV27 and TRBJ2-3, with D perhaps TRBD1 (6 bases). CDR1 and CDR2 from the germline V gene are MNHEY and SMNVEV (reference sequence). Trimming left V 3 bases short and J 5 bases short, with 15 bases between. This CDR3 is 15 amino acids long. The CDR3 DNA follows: TGTGCCAGCAGTTTCCCGGACAGTCCCCAAGATACGCAGTATTTT. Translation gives CASSFPDSPQDTQYF.

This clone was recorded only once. The CDR3: CASSGRTDTQYF. DNA of the CDR3: TGTGCCAGCAGCGGACGGACAGATACGCAGTATTTT. The J gene is TRBJ2-3, the V gene TRBV6-4; D uncertain. The CDR3 is 12 residues long. The V and J ends lost 6 bases and 3 bases respectively, with 7 bases between them. The germline CDR1 and CDR2 sequences are MRHNA and SNTAGT.

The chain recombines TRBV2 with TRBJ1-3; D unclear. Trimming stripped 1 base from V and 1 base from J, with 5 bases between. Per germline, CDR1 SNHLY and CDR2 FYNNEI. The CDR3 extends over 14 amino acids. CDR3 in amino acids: CASSEGGSGNTIYF. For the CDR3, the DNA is TGTGCCAGCAGTGAAGGAGGGTCTGGAAACACCATATATTTT.

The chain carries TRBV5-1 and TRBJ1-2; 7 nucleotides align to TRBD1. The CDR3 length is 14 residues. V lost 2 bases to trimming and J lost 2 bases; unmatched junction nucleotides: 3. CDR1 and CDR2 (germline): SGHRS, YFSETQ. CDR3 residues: CASSFPTGNYGYTF. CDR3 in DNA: TGCGCCAGCAGCTTCCCGACAGGGAACTATGGCTACACCTTC. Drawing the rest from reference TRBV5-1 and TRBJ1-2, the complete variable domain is KAGVTQTPRYLIKTRGQQVTLSCSPISGHRSVSWYQQTPGQGLQFLFEYFSETQRNKGNFPGRFSGRQFSNSRSEMNVSTLELGDSALYLCASSFPTGNYGYTFGSGTRLTVV.

CDR3 region: CASSQPDASYEQYF. In DNA form, the CDR3 reads TGCGCCAGCAGCCAGCCGGATGCATCCTACGAGCAGTACTTC. The rearrangement links TRBV5-1 to TRBJ2-7; no reliable D call. V was cut by 4 bases and J by 1 base, with 12 bases left in between. CDR1 is SGHRS, CDR2 YFSETQ, per germline. The CDR3 has 14 amino acids.

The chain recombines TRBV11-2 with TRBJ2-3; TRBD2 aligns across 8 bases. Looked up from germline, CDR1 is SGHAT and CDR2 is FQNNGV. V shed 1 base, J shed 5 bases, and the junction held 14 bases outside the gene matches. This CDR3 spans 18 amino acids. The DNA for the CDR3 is TGTGCCAGCAGCTTAGTCGGTTCACTAGCGGCGTTACAAGATACGCAGTATTTT. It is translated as CASSLVGSLAALQDTQYF.

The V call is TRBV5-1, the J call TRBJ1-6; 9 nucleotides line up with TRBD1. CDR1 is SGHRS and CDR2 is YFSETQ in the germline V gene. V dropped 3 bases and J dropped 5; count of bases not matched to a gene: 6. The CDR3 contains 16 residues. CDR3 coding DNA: TGCGCCAGCAGCTCCTTGGGACAGGGCAATAATTCACCCCTCCACTTT. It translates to CASSSLGQGNNSPLHF.

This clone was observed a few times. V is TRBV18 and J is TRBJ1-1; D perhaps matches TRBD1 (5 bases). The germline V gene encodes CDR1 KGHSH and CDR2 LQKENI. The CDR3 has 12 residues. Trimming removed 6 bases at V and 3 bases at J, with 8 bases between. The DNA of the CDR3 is TGTGCCAGCTCCCGGGGGTACACTGAAGCTTTCTTT. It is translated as CASSRGYTEAFF. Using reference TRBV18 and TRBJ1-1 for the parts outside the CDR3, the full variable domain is NAGVMQNPRHLVRRRGQEARLRCSPMKGHSHVYWYRQLPEEGLKFMVYLQKENIIDESGMPKERFSAEFPKEGPSILRIQQVVRGDSAAYFCASSRGYTEAFFGQGTRLTVV.

The CDR3 loop reads CASSQMGLSYNEQFF. Here the CDR3 DNA reads TGTGCCAGCAGCCAGATGGGACTTTCCTACAATGAGCAGTTCTTC. J is TRBJ2-1 and V is TRBV9; TRBD2 might be the D (6 bases). This CDR3 contains 15 residues. Trimming took off 4 bases at V and 1 base at J, with 12 bases between the two ends. CDR1 and CDR2 (germline): SGDLS, YYNGEE.

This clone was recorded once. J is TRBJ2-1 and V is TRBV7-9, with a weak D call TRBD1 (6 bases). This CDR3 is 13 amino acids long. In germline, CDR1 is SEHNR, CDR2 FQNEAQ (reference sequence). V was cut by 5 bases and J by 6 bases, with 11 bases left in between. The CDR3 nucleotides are TGTGCCAGCAGCCCGACAGGACTCAATGAGCAGTTCTTC. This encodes CASSPTGLNEQFF.

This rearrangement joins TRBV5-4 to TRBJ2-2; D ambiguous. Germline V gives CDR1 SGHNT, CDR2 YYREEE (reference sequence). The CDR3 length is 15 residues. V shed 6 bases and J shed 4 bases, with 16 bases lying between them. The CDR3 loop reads CASTKIEGGTGELFF. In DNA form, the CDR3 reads TGTGCCAGCACGAAAATAGAAGGTGGCACCGGGGAGCTGTTTTTT. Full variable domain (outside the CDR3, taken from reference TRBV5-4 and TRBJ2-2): ETGVTQSPTHLIKTRGQQVTLRCSSQSGHNTVSWYQQALGQGPQFIFQYYREEENGRGNFPPRFSGLQFPNYSSELNVNALELDDSALYLCASTKIEGGTGELFFGEGSRLTVL.